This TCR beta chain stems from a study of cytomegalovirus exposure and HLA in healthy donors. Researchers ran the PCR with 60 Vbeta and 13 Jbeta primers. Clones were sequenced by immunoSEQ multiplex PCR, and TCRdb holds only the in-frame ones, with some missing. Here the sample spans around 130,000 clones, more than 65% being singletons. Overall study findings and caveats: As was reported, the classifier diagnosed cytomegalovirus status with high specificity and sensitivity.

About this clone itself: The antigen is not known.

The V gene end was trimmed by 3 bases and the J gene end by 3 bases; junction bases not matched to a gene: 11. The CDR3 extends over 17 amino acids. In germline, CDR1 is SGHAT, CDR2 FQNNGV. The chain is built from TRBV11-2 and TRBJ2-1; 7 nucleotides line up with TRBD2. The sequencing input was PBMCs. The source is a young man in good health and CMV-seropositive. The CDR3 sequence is CASSFPLQRDLYNEQFF. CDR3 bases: TGTGCCAGCAGCTTCCCCCTCCAGCGGGACCTCTACAATGAGCAGTTCTTC. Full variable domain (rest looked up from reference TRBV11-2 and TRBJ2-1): EAGVAQSPRYKIIEKRQSVAFWCNPISGHATLYWYQQILGQGPKLLIQFQNNGVVDDSQLPKDRFSAERLKGVDSTLKIQPAKLEDSAVYLCASSFPLQRDLYNEQFFGPGTRLTVL.